This TCR beta chain was recorded in a study of shared clonotypes between healthy human individuals. Per the authors' pipeline: ImmunoSEQ gave junction-only sequences without quality scores, so filtering differed. Produced via immunoSEQ multiplex PCR; TCRdb's table is partial and in-frame only. That table gives V, J and clone size, and the DNA gave D and trimming. The data hold approximately 2,300,000 clones, with less than 95% observed a single time. Concerning this clone itself: Antigen: not known.

Study results and caveats: Donor scarcity curtailed the genetic and exposure-history diversity represented herein. In contrast to clonotypes shared by all four donors, non-shared clonotypes had lower generation probabilities.

The sample comprised naive CD4+ T cells from PBMCs. Subset described: CD45RA+ positively selected. This clonotype was obtained from a man aged 18 to 29 in good health. Some clones in this sample may be carry-over from other donors' samples.

CDR3 nucleotide sequence: TGTGCCAGCAGCGTAGGAGGCAGACGGAGTGAAAAACTGTTTTTT. Its protein is CASSVGGRRSEKLFF. J is TRBJ1-4 and V is TRBV9; D gene unclear. CDR3 length equals 15 residues. V lost 0 bases and J lost 7, with 13 bases in between. Germline values: CDR1 SGDLS, CDR2 YYNGEE.